The clone carrying this TCR beta chain appeared many times. No antigen is known for it. These data are taken from a study of T-cell reconstitution after alpha-beta-depleted transplantation in children. Study results and limitations: Several patients had high TCRbeta diversity at day 60; it came from surviving recipient T cells and thymic progenitors.

Germline CDR1 SEHNR, CDR2 FQNEAQ (reference sequence). This CDR3 is 16 amino acids long. V was clipped by 8 bases and J by 5 bases; unmatched bases: 10. Researchers prepared the TCRbeta library using unique molecular identifiers, the study reports. In TCRdb, the PCR reads were re-called with MiXCR into one record per CDR3 protein. There are roughly 500,000 distinct CDR3 sequences in the sample; 10% to 13% occur only once, and around 2% lies in the top ten. This receptor was identified in a child aged 2 to 15 with inherited bone marrow failure, due to receive a stem cell transplant. Material: PBMCs, obtained before TCRalphabeta/CD19-depleted stem cell transplant. V and J are TRBV7-9 and TRBJ2-1; the match to TRBD1 covers 12 bases. DNA for the CDR3: TGTGCCAGCGGGACAGGGGGCCATTATCCCAACAATGAGCAGTTCTTC. Protein sequence: CASGTGGHYPNNEQFF.